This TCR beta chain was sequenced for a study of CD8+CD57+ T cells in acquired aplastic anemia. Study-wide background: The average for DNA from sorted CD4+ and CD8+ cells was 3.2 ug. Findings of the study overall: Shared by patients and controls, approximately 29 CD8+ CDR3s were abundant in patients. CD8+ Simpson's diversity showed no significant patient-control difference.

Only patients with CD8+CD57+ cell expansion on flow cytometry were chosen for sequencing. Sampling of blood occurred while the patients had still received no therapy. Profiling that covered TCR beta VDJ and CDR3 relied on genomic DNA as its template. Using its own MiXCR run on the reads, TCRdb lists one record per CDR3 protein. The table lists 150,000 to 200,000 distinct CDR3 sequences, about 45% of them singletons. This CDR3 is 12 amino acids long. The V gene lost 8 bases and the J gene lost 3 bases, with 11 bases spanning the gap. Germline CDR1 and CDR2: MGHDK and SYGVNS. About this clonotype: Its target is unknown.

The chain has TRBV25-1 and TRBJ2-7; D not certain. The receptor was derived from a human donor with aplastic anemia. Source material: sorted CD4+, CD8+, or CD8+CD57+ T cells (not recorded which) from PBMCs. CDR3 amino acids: CASFGPIYEQYF. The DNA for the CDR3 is TGTGCCAGCTTCGGGCCTATCTACGAGCAGTACTTC.